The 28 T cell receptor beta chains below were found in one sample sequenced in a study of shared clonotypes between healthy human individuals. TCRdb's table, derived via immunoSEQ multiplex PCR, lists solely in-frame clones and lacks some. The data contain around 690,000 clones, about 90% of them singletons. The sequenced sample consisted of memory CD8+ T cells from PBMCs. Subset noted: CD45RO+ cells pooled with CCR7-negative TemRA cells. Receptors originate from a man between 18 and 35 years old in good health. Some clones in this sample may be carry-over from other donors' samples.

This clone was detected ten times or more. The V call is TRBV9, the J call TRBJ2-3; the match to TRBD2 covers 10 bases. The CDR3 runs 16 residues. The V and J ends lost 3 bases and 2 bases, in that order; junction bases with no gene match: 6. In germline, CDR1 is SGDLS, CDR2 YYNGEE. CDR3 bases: TGTGCCAGCAGCGAAGCGGGAGGGCCCAACACAGATACGCAGTATTTT. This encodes CASSEAGGPNTDTQYF.

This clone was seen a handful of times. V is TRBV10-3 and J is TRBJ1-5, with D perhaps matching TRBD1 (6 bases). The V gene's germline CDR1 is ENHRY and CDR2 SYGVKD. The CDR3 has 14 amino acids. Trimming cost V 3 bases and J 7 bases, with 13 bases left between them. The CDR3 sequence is CAISDLGAYQPQHF. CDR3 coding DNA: TGTGCCATCAGTGACTTGGGGGCGTACCAGCCCCAGCATTTT.

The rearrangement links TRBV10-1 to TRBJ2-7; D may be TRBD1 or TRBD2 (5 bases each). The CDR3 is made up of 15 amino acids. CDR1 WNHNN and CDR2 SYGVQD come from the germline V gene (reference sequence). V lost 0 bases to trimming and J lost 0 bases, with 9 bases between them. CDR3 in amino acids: CASSESGRSSYEQYF. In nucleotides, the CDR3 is TGCGCCAGCAGTGAGTCGGGACGCAGCTCCTACGAGCAGTACTTC.

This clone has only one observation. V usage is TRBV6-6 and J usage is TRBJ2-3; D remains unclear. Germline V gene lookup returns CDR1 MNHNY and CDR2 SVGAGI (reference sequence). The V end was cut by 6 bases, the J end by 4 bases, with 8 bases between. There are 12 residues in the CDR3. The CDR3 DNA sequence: TGTGCCAGCAGCGATCAGTCAGATACGCAGTATTTT. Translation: CASSDQSDTQYF.

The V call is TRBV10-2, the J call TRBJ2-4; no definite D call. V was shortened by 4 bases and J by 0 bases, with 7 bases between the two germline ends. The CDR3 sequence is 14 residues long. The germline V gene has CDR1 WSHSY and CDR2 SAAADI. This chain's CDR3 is CASSAFLAKNIQYF. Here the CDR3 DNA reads TGCGCCAGCAGTGCATTCCTAGCCAAAAACATTCAGTACTTC.

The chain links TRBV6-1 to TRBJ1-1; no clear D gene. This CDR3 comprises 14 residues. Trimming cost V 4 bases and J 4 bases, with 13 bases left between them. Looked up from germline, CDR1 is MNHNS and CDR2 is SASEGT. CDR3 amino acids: CASSGAWAVTEAFF. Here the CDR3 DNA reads TGTGCCAGCAGTGGGGCCTGGGCAGTCACTGAAGCTTTCTTT.

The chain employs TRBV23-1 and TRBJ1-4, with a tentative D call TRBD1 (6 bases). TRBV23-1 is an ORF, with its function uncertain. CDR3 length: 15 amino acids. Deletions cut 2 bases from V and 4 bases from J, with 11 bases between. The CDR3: CASSQGRGINEKLFF. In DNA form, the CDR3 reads TGCGCCAGCAGTCAAGGCAGGGGTATTAATGAAAAACTGTTTTTT.

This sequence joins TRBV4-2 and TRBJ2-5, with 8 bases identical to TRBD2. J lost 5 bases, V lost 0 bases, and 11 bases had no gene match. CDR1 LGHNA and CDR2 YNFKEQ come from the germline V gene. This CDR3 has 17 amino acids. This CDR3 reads CASSQEVPGGVGETQYF. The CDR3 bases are TGTGCCAGCAGCCAAGAGGTTCCCGGGGGGGTAGGTGAGACCCAGTACTTC.

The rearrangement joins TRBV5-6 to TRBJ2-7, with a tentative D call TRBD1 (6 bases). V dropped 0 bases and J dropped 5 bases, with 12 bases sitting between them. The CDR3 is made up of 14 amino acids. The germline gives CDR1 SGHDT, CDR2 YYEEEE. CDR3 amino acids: CASSLGQANHEQYF. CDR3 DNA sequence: TGTGCCAGCAGCTTGGGACAGGCTAATCACGAGCAGTACTTC. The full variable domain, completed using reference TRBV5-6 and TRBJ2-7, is DAGVTQSPTHLIKTRGQQVTLRCSPKSGHDTVSWYQQALGQGPQFIFQYYEEEERQRGNFPDRFSGHQFPNYSSELNVNALLLGDSALYLCASSLGQANHEQYFGPGTRLTVT.

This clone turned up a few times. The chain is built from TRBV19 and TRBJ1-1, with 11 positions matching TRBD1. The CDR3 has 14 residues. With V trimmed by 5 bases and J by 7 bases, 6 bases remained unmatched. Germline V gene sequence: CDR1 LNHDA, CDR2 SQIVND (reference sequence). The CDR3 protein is CASSVDRGRSEAFF. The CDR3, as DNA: TGTGCCAGTAGTGTGGACAGGGGGCGTAGTGAAGCTTTCTTT.

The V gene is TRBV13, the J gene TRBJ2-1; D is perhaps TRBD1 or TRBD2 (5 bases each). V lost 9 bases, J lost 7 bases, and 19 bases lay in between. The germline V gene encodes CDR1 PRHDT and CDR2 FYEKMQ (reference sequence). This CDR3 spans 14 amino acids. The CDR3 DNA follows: TGTGCCAGTTACACCGGGACCGAGAAGAATGAGCAGTTCTTC. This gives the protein CASYTGTEKNEQFF.

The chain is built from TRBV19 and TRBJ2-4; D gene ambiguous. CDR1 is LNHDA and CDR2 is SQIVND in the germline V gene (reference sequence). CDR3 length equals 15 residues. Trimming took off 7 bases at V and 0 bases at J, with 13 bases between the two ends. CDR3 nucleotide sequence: TGTGCCAGTACCCCTCGACGCGGAGCCAAAAACATTCAGTACTTC. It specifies CASTPRRGAKNIQYF.

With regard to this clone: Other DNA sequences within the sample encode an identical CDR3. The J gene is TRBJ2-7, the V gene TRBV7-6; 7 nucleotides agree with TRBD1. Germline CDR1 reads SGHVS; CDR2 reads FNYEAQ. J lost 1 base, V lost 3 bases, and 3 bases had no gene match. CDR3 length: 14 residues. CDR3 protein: CASSFGTDSYEQYF. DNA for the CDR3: TGTGCCAGCAGCTTCGGGACAGATTCCTACGAGCAGTACTTC.

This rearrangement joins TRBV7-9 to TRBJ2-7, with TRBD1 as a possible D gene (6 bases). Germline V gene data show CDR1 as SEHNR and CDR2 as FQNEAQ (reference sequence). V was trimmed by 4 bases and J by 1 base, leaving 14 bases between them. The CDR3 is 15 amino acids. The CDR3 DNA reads TGTGCCAGCAGCTCGATCGATCAGGGGTCCTACGAGCAGTACTTC. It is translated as CASSSIDQGSYEQYF.

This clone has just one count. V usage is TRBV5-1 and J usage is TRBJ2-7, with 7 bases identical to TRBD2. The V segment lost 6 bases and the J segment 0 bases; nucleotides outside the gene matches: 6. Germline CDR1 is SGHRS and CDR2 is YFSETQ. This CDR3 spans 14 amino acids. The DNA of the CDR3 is TGCGCCAGCACCTCTAGCGGTAGCTCCTACGAGCAGTACTTC. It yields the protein CASTSSGSSYEQYF.

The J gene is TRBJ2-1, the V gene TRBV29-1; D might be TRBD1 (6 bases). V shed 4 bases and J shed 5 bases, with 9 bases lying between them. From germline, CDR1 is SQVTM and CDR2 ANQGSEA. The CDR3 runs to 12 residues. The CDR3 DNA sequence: TGCAGCGTTGCAGAGGGGGACAATGAGCAGTTCTTC. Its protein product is CSVAEGDNEQFF.

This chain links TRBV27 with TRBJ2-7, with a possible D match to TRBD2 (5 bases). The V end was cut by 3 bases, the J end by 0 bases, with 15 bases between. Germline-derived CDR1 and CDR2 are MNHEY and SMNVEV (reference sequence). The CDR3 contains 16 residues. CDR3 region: CASSFGGSESSYEQYF. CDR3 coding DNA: TGTGCCAGCAGTTTCGGTGGTAGCGAGAGCTCCTACGAGCAGTACTTC.

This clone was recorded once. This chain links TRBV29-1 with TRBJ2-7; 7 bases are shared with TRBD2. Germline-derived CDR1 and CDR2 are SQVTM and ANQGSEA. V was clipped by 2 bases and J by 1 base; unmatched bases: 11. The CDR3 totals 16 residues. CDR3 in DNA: TGCAGCGTTGAATTGGGAGGGACTACGATATCCTACGAGCAGTACTTC. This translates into CSVELGGTTISYEQYF.

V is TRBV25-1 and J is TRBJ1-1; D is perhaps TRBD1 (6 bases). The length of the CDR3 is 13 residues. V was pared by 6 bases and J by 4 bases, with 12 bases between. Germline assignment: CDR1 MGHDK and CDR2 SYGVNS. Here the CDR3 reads CASRQGSGTEAFF. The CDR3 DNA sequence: TGTGCCAGCAGACAGGGCTCAGGCACTGAAGCTTTCTTT.

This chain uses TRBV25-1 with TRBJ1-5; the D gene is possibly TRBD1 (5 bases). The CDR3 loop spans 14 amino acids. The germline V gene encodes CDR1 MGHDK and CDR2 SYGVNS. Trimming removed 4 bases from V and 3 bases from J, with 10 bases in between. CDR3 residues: CASSAGAVNQPQHF. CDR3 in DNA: TGTGCCAGCAGTGCCGGGGCGGTCAATCAGCCCCAGCATTTT.

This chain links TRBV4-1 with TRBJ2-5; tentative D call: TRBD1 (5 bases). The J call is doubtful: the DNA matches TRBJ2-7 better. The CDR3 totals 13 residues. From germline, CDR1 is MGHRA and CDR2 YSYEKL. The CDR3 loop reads CASSLRETYEQYF. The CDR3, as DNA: TGCGCCAGCAGCCTCAGGGAAACCTACGAGCAGTACTTC.

DNA for the CDR3: TGTGCCAGCAGCTTATATTCTAGCCCTATCGGAGCAGATACGCAGTATTTT. Protein product: CASSLYSSPIGADTQYF. This chain uses TRBV7-6 with TRBJ2-3; D may be TRBD2 (5 bases). The CDR3 has 17 residues. The germline CDR1 and CDR2 sequences are SGHVS and FNYEAQ. The V gene lost 2 bases and the J gene lost 4 bases, with 19 bases spanning the gap. The full variable domain, with the rest looked up from reference TRBV7-6 and TRBJ2-3, is GAGVSQSPRYKVTKRGQDVALRCDPISGHVSLYWYRQALGQGPEFLTYFNYEAQQDKSGLPNDRFSAERPEGSISTLTIQRTEQRDSAMYRCASSLYSSPIGADTQYFGPGTRLTVL.

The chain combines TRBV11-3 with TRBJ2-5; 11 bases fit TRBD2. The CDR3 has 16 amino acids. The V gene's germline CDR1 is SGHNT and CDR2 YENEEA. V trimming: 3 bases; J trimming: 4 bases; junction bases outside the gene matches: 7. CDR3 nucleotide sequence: TGTGCCAGCAGCTTCTCAACTAGCGGGAGAGGAGAGACCCAGTACTTC. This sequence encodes CASSFSTSGRGETQYF.

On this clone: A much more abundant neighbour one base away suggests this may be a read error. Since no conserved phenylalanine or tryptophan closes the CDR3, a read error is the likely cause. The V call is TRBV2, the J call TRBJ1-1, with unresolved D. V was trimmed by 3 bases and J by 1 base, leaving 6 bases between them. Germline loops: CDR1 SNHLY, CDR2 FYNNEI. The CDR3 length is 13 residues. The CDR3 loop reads CASSDTGNTEAFL. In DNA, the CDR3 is TGTGCCAGCAGTGACACGGGGAACACTGAAGCTTTCCTT.

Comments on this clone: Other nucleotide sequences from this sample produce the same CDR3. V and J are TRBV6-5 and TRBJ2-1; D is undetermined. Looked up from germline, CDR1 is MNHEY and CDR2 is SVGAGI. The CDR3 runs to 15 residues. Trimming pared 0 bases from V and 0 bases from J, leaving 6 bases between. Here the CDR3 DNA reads TGTGCCAGCAGTTACTCTCGGAGCTCCTACAATGAGCAGTTCTTC. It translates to CASSYSRSSYNEQFF.

The DNA of the CDR3 is TGTGCCAGCAGCTTAGGCCCCGGAACTAATGAAAAACTGTTTTTT. Translated: CASSLGPGTNEKLFF. The rearrangement links TRBV7-9 to TRBJ1-4; D gene uncertain. Germline CDR1 and CDR2: SEHNR and FQNEAQ (reference sequence). This CDR3 spans 15 amino acids. Trimming removed 1 base at V and 1 base at J, with 7 bases between.

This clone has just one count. CDR3 amino acids: CASSLTEGMIDEQYF. The CDR3 region has the DNA TGTGCCAGCAGTTTAACGGAGGGGATGATCGACGAGCAGTACTTC. This chain connects TRBV27 to TRBJ2-7; possible D gene TRBD2, 6 bases. CDR1 and CDR2 (germline): MNHEY, SMNVEV (reference sequence). With 2 bases removed from V and 5 bases from J, the gap between germline ends came to 16 bases. The CDR3 is 15 residues long.

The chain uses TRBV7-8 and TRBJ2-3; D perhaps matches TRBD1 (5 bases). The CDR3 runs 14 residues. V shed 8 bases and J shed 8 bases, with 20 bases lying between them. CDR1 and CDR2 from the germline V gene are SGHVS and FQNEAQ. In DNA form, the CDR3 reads TGTGCCAGCGGCTCTAGGGGTGAGGACGGTACGCAGTATTTT. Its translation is CASGSRGEDGTQYF.